The 28 T cell receptor beta chains given below trace back to one sample, sequenced in a study of cytomegalovirus exposure and HLA in healthy donors. The primer mix had 60 Vbeta and 13 Jbeta primers. The repertoire was sequenced with immunoSEQ multiplex PCR; TCRdb's copy has only in-frame clones and lacks some. Of some 130,000 clones detected, just over 70% appear once; the ten largest clones hold roughly 2.7%. The material sequenced was PBMCs. Source of these receptors: a woman aged 55-75 years in good health and CMV-seropositive.

The count of this clone is one. The rearrangement uses TRBV4-1 and TRBJ2-5; 8 bases map to TRBD2. Unmatched junction bases numbered 6, after V lost 1 base and J lost 5 bases. This CDR3 spans 15 amino acids. Germline loops: CDR1 MGHRA, CDR2 YSYEKL. The CDR3 DNA sequence: TGCGCCAGCAGCCAAGGGCCGGCGGGGGGCGAGACCCAGTACTTC. Translating gives CASSQGPAGGETQYF.

The chain combines TRBV5-4 with TRBJ2-7, with 11 positions matching TRBD2. The length of the CDR3 is 17 residues. Trimming removed 0 bases from V and 3 bases from J; junction bases left unmatched: 8. CDR1 is SGHNT, CDR2 YYREEE, per germline (reference sequence). The CDR3 bases are TGTGCCAGCAGCTTGGTGCCTAGCGGGGGGCCACTCTACGAGCAGTACTTC. Amino acid sequence: CASSLVPSGGPLYEQYF.

V is TRBV25-1 and J is TRBJ1-5; TRBD1 agrees at 11 bases. The CDR3 is made up of 16 amino acids. Germline lookup yields CDR1 MGHDK and CDR2 SYGVNS. Germline trimming cut 5 bases from V and 4 bases from J; bases unmatched to any gene: 7. The CDR3, as DNA: TGTGCCAGCAGTCAGTCTGGGACAGGGGGGAATCAGCCCCAGCATTTT. This translates into CASSQSGTGGNQPQHF. Complete variable domain (other parts from reference TRBV25-1 and TRBJ1-5): EADIYQTPRYLVIGTGKKITLECSQTMGHDKMYWYQQDPGMELHLIHYSYGVNSTEKGDLSSESTVSRIRTEHFPLTLESARPSHTSQYLCASSQSGTGGNQPQHFGDGTRLSIL.

The J gene is TRBJ1-2, the V gene TRBV19; D perhaps matches TRBD1 (5 bases). In germline, CDR1 is LNHDA, CDR2 SQIVND (reference sequence). V dropped 6 bases and J dropped 3 bases, with 8 bases sitting between them. The CDR3 spans 12 residues. In DNA form, the CDR3 reads TGTGCCAGTAGAGGGGTAGACTATGGCTACACCTTC. Encoded protein: CASRGVDYGYTF.

This chain joins TRBV7-9 and TRBJ1-5; tentative D call: TRBD1 (6 bases). Deletions cut 5 bases from V and 0 bases from J, with 17 bases between. The germline V gene encodes CDR1 SEHNR and CDR2 FQNEAQ (reference sequence). The CDR3 length is 17 residues. The CDR3 region has the DNA TGTGCCAGCAGCCAGGGGCCGGGACAAGATAGCAATCAGCCCCAGCATTTT. This encodes CASSQGPGQDSNQPQHF.

This clone was seen a few times. The CDR3 loop reads CASSLGARPDAGNTIYF. The CDR3 coding sequence is TGCGCCAGCAGCTTGGGTGCCAGGCCAGACGCTGGAAACACCATATATTTT. This rearrangement joins TRBV5-1 to TRBJ1-3, with D unclear. The CDR3 consists of 17 residues. CDR1 is SGHRS and CDR2 is YFSETQ in the germline V gene. Trimming took off 0 bases at V and 2 bases at J, with 15 bases between the two ends.

The chain uses TRBV10-2 and TRBJ1-1, with D uncertain. The CDR3 is 14 residues long. The germline V gene encodes CDR1 WSHSY and CDR2 SAAADI. V dropped 6 bases and J dropped 1 base, with 12 bases sitting between them. CDR3 DNA: TGCGCCAGCAGGTCCTCCGCAGGGAACACTGAAGCTTTCTTT. Translation: CASRSSAGNTEAFF.

This chain uses TRBV5-1 with TRBJ1-1; 10 bases map to TRBD1. Trimming removed 4 bases from V and 1 base from J; junction bases left unmatched: 1. The CDR3 extends over 14 amino acids. Germline CDR1 and CDR2: SGHRS and YFSETQ. CDR3 sequence: CASSGQGGNTEAFF. The CDR3 DNA reads TGCGCCAGCAGCGGACAGGGGGGGAACACTGAAGCTTTCTTT.

This chain links TRBV10-1 with TRBJ1-1; the D gene is possibly TRBD1 (5 bases). Trimming cost V 3 bases and J 10 bases, with 12 bases left between them. CDR1 is WNHNN, CDR2 SYGVQD, per germline (reference sequence). The CDR3 is 12 amino acids. For the CDR3, the DNA is TGCGCCAGCAGTGATTCAGGGAGGGGAGCTTTCTTT. This encodes CASSDSGRGAFF.

The CDR3 region has the DNA TGTGCCAGTAGTATCTCCAGGACAGGTGGGCAAGAGACCCAGTACTTC. It specifies CASSISRTGGQETQYF. The chain is built from TRBV19 and TRBJ2-5, with TRBD1 matching 7 bases. CDR3 size: 16 residues. Losses at the gene ends were 3 bases for V and 2 bases for J; bases not matched to a gene: 9. Germline CDR1 reads LNHDA; CDR2 reads SQIVND (reference sequence).

The V gene is TRBV7-9, the J gene TRBJ1-1; 8 nucleotides agree with TRBD1. Germline V gene data show CDR1 as SEHNR and CDR2 as FQNEAQ (reference sequence). The junction had 6 bases not matched to a gene; V was cut back by 5 bases and J by 1 base. CDR3 length: 15 amino acids. The CDR3 protein is CASSPRTGPNTEAFF. For the CDR3, the DNA is TGTGCCAGCAGCCCCCGGACAGGGCCGAACACTGAAGCTTTCTTT.

The chain employs TRBV10-1 and TRBJ2-3; TRBD1 agrees at 9 bases. CDR3 length: 16 amino acids. Per germline, CDR1 WNHNN and CDR2 SYGVQD (reference sequence). The junction had 7 bases not matched to a gene; V was cut back by 3 bases and J by 3 bases. CDR3 protein: CASSDGQGRGTDTQYF. The CDR3 nucleotides are TGCGCCAGCAGTGATGGACAGGGGAGGGGGACAGATACGCAGTATTTT.

J is TRBJ1-5 and V is TRBV19, with a weak D call TRBD1 (5 bases). Germline CDR1 and CDR2: LNHDA and SQIVND (reference sequence). Trimming shortened V by 9 bases and J by 5 bases, and 20 bases separated the two germline ends. The CDR3 covers 15 residues. The CDR3 spells CASRDRGRADQPQHF. The CDR3 DNA follows: TGTGCCAGCCGGGATCGGGGGAGAGCTGATCAGCCCCAGCATTTT. Combining the CDR3 with reference TRBV19 and TRBJ1-5 gives the whole variable domain DGGITQSPKYLFRKEGQNVTLSCEQNLNHDAMYWYRQDPGQGLRLIYYSQIVNDFQKGDIAEGYSVSREKKESFPLTVTSAQKNPTAFYLCASRDRGRADQPQHFGDGTRLSIL.

The chain joins TRBV7-9 to TRBJ1-2; D is undetermined. The CDR3 consists of 12 residues. Germline V gene data show CDR1 as SEHNR and CDR2 as FQNEAQ (reference sequence). V was pared by 5 bases and J by 6 bases, with 10 bases between. The CDR3 reads CASSPVENGYTF. The DNA for the CDR3 is TGTGCCAGCAGCCCCGTGGAGAATGGCTACACCTTC. The variable domain in full, completed from reference TRBV7-9 and TRBJ1-2, reads DTGVSQNPRHKITKRGQNVTFRCDPISEHNRLYWYRQTLGQGPEFLTYFQNEAQLEKSRLLSDRFSAERPKGSFSTLEIQRTEQGDSAMYLCASSPVENGYTFGSGTRLTVV.

V usage is TRBV5-1 and J usage is TRBJ2-5; 9 bases match TRBD2. CDR1 and CDR2 from the germline V gene are SGHRS and YFSETQ. The CDR3 covers 15 residues. V shed 3 bases and J 2 bases; nucleotides not matched to a gene: 5. The CDR3 nucleotides are TGCGCCAGCAGCTGGGCGGGACTAGCTCAAGAGACCCAGTACTTC. It codes for CASSWAGLAQETQYF.

The rearrangement joins TRBV7-5 to TRBJ2-7; the D segment call TRBD1 is taken from the table without a DNA check. TRBV7-5 is a recognized pseudogene. This CDR3 has 15 residues. The chain's CDR3 is CARSFHQQGSGEQYF. The CDR3 nucleotides are TGTGCCAGAAGCTTCCATCAACAGGGCTCCGGCGAGCAGTACTTC.

This chain joins TRBV19 and TRBJ1-2; no reliable D call. Germline V gene sequence: CDR1 LNHDA, CDR2 SQIVND (reference sequence). Deletions cut 3 bases from V and 8 bases from J, with 19 bases between. The length of the CDR3 is 15 residues. CDR3 sequence: CASSIDGRRPRGYTF. Here the CDR3 DNA reads TGTGCCAGTAGTATCGACGGCCGGCGGCCCCGGGGCTACACCTTC.

The V gene is TRBV19, the J gene TRBJ2-2, with D hard to call. V was clipped by 6 bases and J by 5 bases, with 13 bases between them. CDR1 is LNHDA and CDR2 is SQIVND in the germline V gene (reference sequence). The CDR3 has 14 amino acids. The CDR3 reads CASSEPKSTGELFF. DNA for the CDR3: TGTGCCAGTAGCGAGCCCAAGAGTACCGGGGAGCTGTTTTTT.

This rearrangement joins TRBV5-8 to TRBJ2-5; the D gene is possibly TRBD2 (6 bases). The CDR3 covers 13 residues. CDR1 is SGHTS, CDR2 YDEGEE, per germline. The V end lost 0 bases, the J end lost 5 bases, and 8 bases lay between the germline ends. CDR3 nucleotides: TGTGCCAGCAGCTTGGCAGGGAGGGAGACCCAGTACTTC. Encoded protein: CASSLAGRETQYF.

The chain employs TRBV7-2 and TRBJ2-3; D uncertain. There are 13 residues in the CDR3. The ends were cut back, 1 base at V and 9 bases at J, with 11 bases in the middle. The germline gives CDR1 SGHTA, CDR2 FQGNSA. The CDR3 loop reads CASSLVVKETQYF. DNA for the CDR3: TGTGCCAGCAGCTTAGTCGTGAAAGAGACGCAGTATTTT.

The rearrangement links TRBV19 to TRBJ1-2; D gene ambiguous. Trimming left V 7 bases short and J 5 bases short, with 14 bases between. Germline V gives CDR1 LNHDA, CDR2 SQIVND (reference sequence). The CDR3 is 13 amino acids. In nucleotides, the CDR3 is TGTGCCAGTACTTATAGTGGAGTTTATGGCTACACCTTC. Amino acid sequence: CASTYSGVYGYTF.

The chain combines TRBV5-6 with TRBJ1-3; tentative D call: TRBD1 (5 bases). From germline, CDR1 is SGHDT and CDR2 YYEEEE. The CDR3 sequence is 16 residues long. The V gene lost 2 bases and the J gene lost 1 base, with 13 bases spanning the gap. The CDR3 DNA reads as TGTGCCAGCAGCTTCCTCCAGGGTGAATCTGGAAACACCATATATTTT. Residues: CASSFLQGESGNTIYF.

This chain joins TRBV7-2 and TRBJ2-3; D may be TRBD2 (6 bases). This CDR3 contains 17 residues. V was trimmed by 4 bases and J by 2 bases, leaving 19 bases between them. Germline V CDR1 and CDR2: SGHTA, FQGNSA. CDR3 protein: CASSSPPGRGYTDTQYF. In nucleotides, the CDR3 is TGTGCCAGCAGCTCCCCACCGGGACGGGGGTACACAGATACGCAGTATTTT. The variable domain in full, completed from reference TRBV7-2 and TRBJ2-3, reads GAGVSQSPSNKVTEKGKDVELRCDPISGHTALYWYRQSLGQGLEFLIYFQGNSAPDKSGLPSDRFSAERTGGSVSTLTIQRTQQEDSAVYLCASSSPPGRGYTDTQYFGPGTRLTVL.

The chain is built from TRBV19 and TRBJ2-1, with a tentative D call TRBD2 (6 bases). CDR3 length equals 15 residues. Deletions cut 1 base from V and 5 bases from J, with 12 bases between. The V gene's germline CDR1 is LNHDA and CDR2 SQIVND (reference sequence). CDR3 region: CASSIAGGRHNEQFF. The CDR3 coding sequence is TGTGCCAGTAGTATAGCTGGAGGGAGGCACAATGAGCAGTTCTTC.

This clone was recorded only once. V is TRBV10-2 and J is TRBJ1-1; no reliable D call. V was pared by 10 bases and J by 6 bases, with 12 bases between. Germline assignment: CDR1 WSHSY and CDR2 SAAADI. The CDR3 totals 11 residues. The CDR3 DNA reads as TGCGCCACCTACTTGAATTCTGAAGCTTTCTTT. Residues: CATYLNSEAFF.

The chain uses TRBV19 and TRBJ1-6; D is uncertain. The CDR3 length is 13 residues. Deletions cut 6 bases from V and 7 bases from J, with 10 bases between. The germline gives CDR1 LNHDA, CDR2 SQIVND (reference sequence). This chain's CDR3 is CASRVEWNSPLHF. The CDR3 region has the DNA TGTGCCAGTAGAGTCGAGTGGAATTCACCCCTCCACTTT.

The rearrangement links TRBV9 to TRBJ1-5, with TRBD1 as a possible D gene (5 bases). The ends were cut back, 0 bases at V and 5 bases at J, with 9 bases in the middle. Germline V gene lookup returns CDR1 SGDLS and CDR2 YYNGEE. The CDR3 is 14 residues long. DNA for the CDR3: TGTGCCAGCAGCGTAGGCAGGGTTGATCAGCCCCAGCATTTT. It is translated as CASSVGRVDQPQHF.

The genes are TRBV6-5 and TRBJ2-7, with 7 positions matching TRBD1. Germline loops: CDR1 MNHEY, CDR2 SVGAGI. This CDR3 comprises 14 residues. V was clipped by 2 bases and J by 2 bases; unmatched bases: 3. CDR3 DNA: TGTGCCAGCAGTTACGGGGGACAGACCTACGAGCAGTACTTC. This codes for CASSYGGQTYEQYF.